Sample share makes the clone carrying this T cell receptor (beta chain) medium-sized. The antigen remains unidentified. The sample belongs to a study of CD8+CD57+ T cells in acquired aplastic anemia. Study information: Sorted CD4+ and CD8+ cells yielded DNA averaging around 3 ug. For CD4+ cells, healthy donors had an average of about 10 million reads. Findings of the study overall: Twenty-nine shared CD8+ CDR3s appeared highly expressed within patients' immunodominant clones. Significance was not reached for CD8+ Simpson's diversity between patients and controls.

Germline V CDR1 and CDR2: LNHNV, YYDKDF (reference sequence). Trimming removed 0 bases from V and 2 bases from J, with 7 bases in between. The CDR3 consists of 14 residues. TCR beta VDJ and CDR3 were profiled, and genomic DNA was the template. TCRdb reanalysed the reads using MiXCR and keeps one entry per CDR3 protein. The sample yields 98,000 or so distinct CDR3 sequences, approximately 48% seen once. This TCR derives from a human donor in good health, serving as a control. Input material: sorted CD4+, CD8+, or CD8+CD57+ T cells (not recorded which) from PBMCs. V gene TRBV15 combines with J gene TRBJ2-5; no clear D. The CDR3 reads CATSRETSQETQYF. CDR3 in DNA: TGTGCCACCAGCAGAGAGACGAGTCAAGAGACCCAGTACTTC.